A selection of T cell receptor beta chains follows, all from one sample in a study of cytomegalovirus exposure and HLA in healthy donors. TCRdb keeps only in-frame clones here, not all; method: immunoSEQ multiplex PCR. The sample yields about 150,000 clones, approximately 94% seen once. Input material: PBMCs. The receptor set was obtained from a man aged 18 to 29 in good health and CMV-seropositive. The conserved cysteine and the conserved F or W are not part of the CDR3 here. The order of the fields is J gene, V gene, CDR3 protein.

>TRBJ1-2|TRBV6-5
ATHRGADYGYT
>TRBJ2-4|TRBV4-1
ASSQPGQGAKNIQY
>TRBJ2-5|TRBV28
ASSFVSQETQY
>TRBJ2-7|TRBV5-1
ASNLDSHDTYEQY
>TRBJ2-1|TRBV7-6
ASSLTPSGAYNEQF
>TRBJ2-2|TRBV19
ASTAYRGNTGELF
>TRBJ2-5|TRBV5-4
ASSSRTGAETQY
>TRBJ2-1|TRBV7-2
ASSLSGTRAYNEQF
>TRBJ2-7|TRBV6-5
AAPTSVSYEQY
>TRBJ2-1|TRBV7-8
ASGYRTSGRNEQF
>TRBJ1-1|TRBV5-1
ASSLGQMNTEAF
>TRBJ1-1|TRBV9
ASSGGGTSNTEAF
>TRBJ1-1|TRBV27
ASSQQGVRGMNTEAF
>TRBJ1-3|TRBV6-5
ASSSFPGSSGNTIY
>TRBJ1-1|TRBV2
ASTYEQGGNTEAF
>TRBJ2-2|TRBV5-4
ASSSGTGSKYGELF
>TRBJ1-1|TRBV28
ASSFGQGVGGNTEAF
>TRBJ2-7|TRBV19
ASSGSGRRYEQY
>TRBJ1-1|TRBV5-1
ASSTALTENTEAF
>TRBJ2-1|TRBV27
ASTQTGDLEQF
>TRBJ2-6|TRBV5-6
ASSLAGTGANVLT
>TRBJ2-1|TRBV7-8
ASSLILAGNEQF
>TRBJ2-1|TRBV27
ASRTGTVAYNEQF
>TRBJ1-2|TRBV6-5
ASSPPGGGYT
>TRBJ1-2|TRBV28
ASTLLGGYT
>TRBJ1-2|TRBV19
ATREGGDHYGYT
>TRBJ2-6|TRBV4-1
ASSQGPGANVLT
>TRBJ2-2|TRBV5-1
ASNLDRVVGELF
>TRBJ2-4|TRBV6-5
ASSMQGTDIQY
>TRBJ1-1|TRBV5-1
ASSLESVTEAF
>TRBJ2-1|TRBV4-2
ASREGGNEQF
>TRBJ1-5|TRBV2
ASSLHRGRNQPQH
>TRBJ2-1|TRBV29-1
SVVLGANEQF
>TRBJ2-7|TRBV5-1
ASSLDAGQPLYEQY
>TRBJ2-3|TRBV5-1
ASSLGQGGMDTQY
>TRBJ1-5|TRBV28
ASSNRLRWDQPQH
>TRBJ2-1|TRBV5-1
ASAAAGLANNEQF
>TRBJ1-2|TRBV5-1
ASSLQWDYGYT
>TRBJ2-2|TRBV29-1
SVGQRNTGELF
>TRBJ2-2|TRBV10-3
AIRVLREPNTGELF
>TRBJ2-3|TRBV4-2
ASSQRGGGGRIITDTQY
>TRBJ2-7|TRBV12-1
ASSGTSGFYEQY
>TRBJ2-1|TRBV13
ASSFSGLTYNEQF
>TRBJ2-7|TRBV7-9
ASSPTGGHYEQY
>TRBJ2-7|TRBV6-5
ASSSLLAGAPYEQY
>TRBJ2-7|TRBV5-1
ASSLETSGAPYEQY
>TRBJ2-3|TRBV5-8
ASSDRTTGWADTQY
>TRBJ1-1|TRBV27
ASQSGGSLNTEAF
>TRBJ2-3|TRBV28
ASSSPPWTSGSWGTDTQY
>TRBJ2-1|TRBV28
ASRTGLTYNEQF
>TRBJ2-2|TRBV30
AWQDSQNTGELF
>TRBJ1-2|TRBV5-4
ASSLDSLYGYT
>TRBJ1-1|TRBV7-2
ASSLATGWNTEAF
>TRBJ2-7|TRBV6-5
ASSYSGGGSYEQY
>TRBJ1-3|TRBV10-3
AITDLSLGNTIY
>TRBJ2-1|TRBV5-4
ASSLPSGIVNEQF
>TRBJ1-1|TRBV19
ASSITPYTEAF
>TRBJ1-2|TRBV19
ASSSSHRLIYGYT
>TRBJ2-2|TRBV5-4
ASSSGTSGISGELF